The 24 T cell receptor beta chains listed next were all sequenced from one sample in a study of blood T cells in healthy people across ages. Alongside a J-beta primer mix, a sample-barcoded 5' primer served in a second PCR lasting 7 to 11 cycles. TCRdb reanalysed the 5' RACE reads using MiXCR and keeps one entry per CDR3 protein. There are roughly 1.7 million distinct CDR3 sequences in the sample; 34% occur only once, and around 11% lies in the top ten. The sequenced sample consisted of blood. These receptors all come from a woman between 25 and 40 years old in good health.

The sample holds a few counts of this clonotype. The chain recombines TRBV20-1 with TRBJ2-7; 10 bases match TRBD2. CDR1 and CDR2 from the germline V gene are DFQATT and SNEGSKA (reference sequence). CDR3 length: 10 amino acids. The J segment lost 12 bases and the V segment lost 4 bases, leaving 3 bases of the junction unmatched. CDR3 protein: CSAIGLAAYF. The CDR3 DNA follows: TGCAGTGCTATAGGACTAGCGGCGTACTTC.

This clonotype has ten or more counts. The CDR3: CASSQQTGVDEQYF. For the CDR3, the DNA is TGCGCCAGCAGCCAACAAACAGGGGTCGACGAGCAGTACTTC. The chain links TRBV4-1 to TRBJ2-7; 7 positions match TRBD1. The V gene end was trimmed by 2 bases and the J gene end by 5 bases; junction bases not matched to a gene: 6. Germline V gene lookup returns CDR1 MGHRA and CDR2 YSYEKL. The CDR3 runs 14 residues.

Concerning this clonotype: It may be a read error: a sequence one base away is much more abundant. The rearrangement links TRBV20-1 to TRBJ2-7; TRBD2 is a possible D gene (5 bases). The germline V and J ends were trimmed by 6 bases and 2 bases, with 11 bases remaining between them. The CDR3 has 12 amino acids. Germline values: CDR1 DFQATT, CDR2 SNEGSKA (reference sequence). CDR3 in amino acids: CSAPGTTYEQYF. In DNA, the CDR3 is TGCAGTGCCCCGGGAACCACCTACGAGCAGTACTTC.

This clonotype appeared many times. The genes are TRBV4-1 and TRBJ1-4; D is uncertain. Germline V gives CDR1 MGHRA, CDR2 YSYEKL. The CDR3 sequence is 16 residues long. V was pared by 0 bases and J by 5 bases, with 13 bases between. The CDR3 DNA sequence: TGCGCCAGCAGCCAAGAGTCCGGCAGGCTAAATGAAAAACTGTTTTTT. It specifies CASSQESGRLNEKLFF.

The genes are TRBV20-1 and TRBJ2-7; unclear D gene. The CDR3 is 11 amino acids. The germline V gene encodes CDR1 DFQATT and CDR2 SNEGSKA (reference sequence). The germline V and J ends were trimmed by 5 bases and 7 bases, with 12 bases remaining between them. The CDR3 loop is CSAALLDEQYF. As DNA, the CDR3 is TGCAGTGCTGCCCTTTTGGATGAGCAGTACTTC.

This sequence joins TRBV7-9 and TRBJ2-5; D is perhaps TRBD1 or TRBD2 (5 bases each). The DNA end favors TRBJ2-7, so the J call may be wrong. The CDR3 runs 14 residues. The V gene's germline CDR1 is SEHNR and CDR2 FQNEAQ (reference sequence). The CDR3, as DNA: TGTGCCAGCAGCCGTAGAGGGGAGCTTTACGAGCAGTACTTC. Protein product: CASSRRGELYEQYF.

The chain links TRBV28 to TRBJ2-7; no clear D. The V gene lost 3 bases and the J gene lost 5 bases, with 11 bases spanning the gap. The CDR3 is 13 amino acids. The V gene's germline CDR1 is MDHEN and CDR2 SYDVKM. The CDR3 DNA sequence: TGTGCCAGCAGTTTTCCTATACCCCACGAGCAGTACTTC. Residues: CASSFPIPHEQYF.

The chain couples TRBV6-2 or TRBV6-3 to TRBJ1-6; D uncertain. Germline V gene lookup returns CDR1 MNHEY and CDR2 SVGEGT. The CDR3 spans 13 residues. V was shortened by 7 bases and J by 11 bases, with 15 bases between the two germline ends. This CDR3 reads CASTLSGQAPLHF. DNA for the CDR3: TGTGCCAGCACCCTCTCGGGTCAGGCACCCCTCCACTTT.

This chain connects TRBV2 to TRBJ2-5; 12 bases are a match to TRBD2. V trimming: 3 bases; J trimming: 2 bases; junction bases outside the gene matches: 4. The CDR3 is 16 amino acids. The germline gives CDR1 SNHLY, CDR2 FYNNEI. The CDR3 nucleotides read TGTGCCAGCAGTGATCCAACTAGCGGGGGGCAAGAGACCCAGTACTTC. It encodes CASSDPTSGGQETQYF.

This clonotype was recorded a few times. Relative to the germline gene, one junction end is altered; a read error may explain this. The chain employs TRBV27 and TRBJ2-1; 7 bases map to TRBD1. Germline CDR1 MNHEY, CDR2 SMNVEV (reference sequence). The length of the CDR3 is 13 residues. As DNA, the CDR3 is TGTGCCGGCAGTCCAGGGGGTAGGAATGAGCAGTTCTTC. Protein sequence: CAGSPGGRNEQFF.

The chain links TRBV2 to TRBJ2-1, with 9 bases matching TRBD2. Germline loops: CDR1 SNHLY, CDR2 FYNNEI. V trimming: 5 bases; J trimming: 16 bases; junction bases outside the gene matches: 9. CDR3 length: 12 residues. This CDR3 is CASSRTSAEAFF. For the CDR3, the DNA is TGTGCCAGCAGTCGGACTAGCGCTGAAGCTTTCTTC. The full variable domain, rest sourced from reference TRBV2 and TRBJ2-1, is EPEVTQTPSHQVTQMGQEVILRCVPISNHLYFYWYRQILGQKVEFLVSFYNNEISEKSEIFDDQFSVERPDGSNFTLKIRSTKLEDSAMYFCASSRTSAEAFFGPGTRLTVL.

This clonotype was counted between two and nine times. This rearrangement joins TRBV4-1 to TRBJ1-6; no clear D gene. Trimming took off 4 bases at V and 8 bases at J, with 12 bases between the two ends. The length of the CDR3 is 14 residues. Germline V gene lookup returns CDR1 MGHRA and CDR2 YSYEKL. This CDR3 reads CASSPRQVDSPLHF. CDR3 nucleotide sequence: TGCGCCAGCAGCCCCCGTCAGGTGGATTCACCCCTCCACTTT.

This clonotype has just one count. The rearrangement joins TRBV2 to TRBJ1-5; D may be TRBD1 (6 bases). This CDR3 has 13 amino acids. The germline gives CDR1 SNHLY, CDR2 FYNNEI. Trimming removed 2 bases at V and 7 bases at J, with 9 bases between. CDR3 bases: TGTGCCAGCAGTGAACAGACAGGACAGCCCCAGCATTTT. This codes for CASSEQTGQPQHF.

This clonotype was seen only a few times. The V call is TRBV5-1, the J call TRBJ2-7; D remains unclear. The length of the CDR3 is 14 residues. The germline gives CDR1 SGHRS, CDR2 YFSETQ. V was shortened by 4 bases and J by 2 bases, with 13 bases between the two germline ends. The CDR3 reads CASSVAHSPYEQYF. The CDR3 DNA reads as TGCGCCAGCAGCGTTGCCCACAGTCCCTACGAGCAGTACTTC.

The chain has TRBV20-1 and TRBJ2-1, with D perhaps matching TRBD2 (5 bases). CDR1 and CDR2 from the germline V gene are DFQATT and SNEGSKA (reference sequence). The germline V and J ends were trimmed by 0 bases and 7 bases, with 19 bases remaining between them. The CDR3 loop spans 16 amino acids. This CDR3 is CSARDLGGSSGNEQFF. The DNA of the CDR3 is TGCAGTGCTAGAGATTTGGGTGGGAGTAGTGGTAATGAGCAGTTCTTC.

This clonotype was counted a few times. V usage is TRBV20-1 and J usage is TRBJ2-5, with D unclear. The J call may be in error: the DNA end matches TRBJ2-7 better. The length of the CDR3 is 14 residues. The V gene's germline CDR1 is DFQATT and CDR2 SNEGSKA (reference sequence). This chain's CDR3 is CSARDLVEVYEQYF. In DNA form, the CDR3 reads TGCAGTGCTAGAGACCTTGTTGAGGTCTACGAGCAGTACTTC.

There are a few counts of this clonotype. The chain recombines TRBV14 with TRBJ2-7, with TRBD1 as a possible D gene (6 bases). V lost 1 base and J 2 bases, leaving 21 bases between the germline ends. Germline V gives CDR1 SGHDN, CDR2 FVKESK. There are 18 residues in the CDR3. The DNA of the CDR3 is TGTGCCAGCAGCCAAGGTTCGCTCGGGACAACGCCTACCTACGAGCAGTACTTC. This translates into CASSQGSLGTTPTYEQYF.

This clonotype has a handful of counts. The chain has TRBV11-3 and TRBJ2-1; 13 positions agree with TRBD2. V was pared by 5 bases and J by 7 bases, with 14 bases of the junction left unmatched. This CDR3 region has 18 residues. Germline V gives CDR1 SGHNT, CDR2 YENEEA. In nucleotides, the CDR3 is TGTGCCAGCAGCGGGGGATCAGGACTAGCGGGAGAGCTAAATGAGCAGTTCTTC. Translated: CASSGGSGLAGELNEQFF.

The CDR3 region is CASTVDRGRVAFF. CDR3 in DNA: TGTGCCAGCACCGTGGACAGGGGGCGGGTAGCTTTCTTT. The chain couples TRBV28 to TRBJ1-1; the match to TRBD1 covers 11 bases. Germline values: CDR1 MDHEN, CDR2 SYDVKM. V lost 7 bases, J lost 10 bases, and 8 bases stayed unmatched. The CDR3 totals 13 residues.

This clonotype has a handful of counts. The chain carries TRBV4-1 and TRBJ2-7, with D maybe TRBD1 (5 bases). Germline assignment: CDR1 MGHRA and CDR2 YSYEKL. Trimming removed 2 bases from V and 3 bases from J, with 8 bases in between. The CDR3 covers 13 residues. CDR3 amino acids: CASSQLGVYEQYF. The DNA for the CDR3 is TGCGCCAGCAGCCAACTAGGGGTCTACGAGCAGTACTTC.

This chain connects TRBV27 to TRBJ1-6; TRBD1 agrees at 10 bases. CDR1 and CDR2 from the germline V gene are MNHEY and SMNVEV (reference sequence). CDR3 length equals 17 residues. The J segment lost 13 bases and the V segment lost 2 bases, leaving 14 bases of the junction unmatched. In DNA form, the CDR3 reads TGTGCCAGCAGTTTAGCTGCTTCCGGGACAGGGGAGATCCCCCTCCACTTT. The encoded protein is CASSLAASGTGEIPLHF.

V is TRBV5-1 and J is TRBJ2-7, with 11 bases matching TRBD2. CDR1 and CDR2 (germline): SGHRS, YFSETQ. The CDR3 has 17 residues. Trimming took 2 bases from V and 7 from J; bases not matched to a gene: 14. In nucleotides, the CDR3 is TGCGCCAGCAGCTTAGGATCTAGCGGGAGGTTTACGGAAGAGCAGTACTTC. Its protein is CASSLGSSGRFTEEQYF.

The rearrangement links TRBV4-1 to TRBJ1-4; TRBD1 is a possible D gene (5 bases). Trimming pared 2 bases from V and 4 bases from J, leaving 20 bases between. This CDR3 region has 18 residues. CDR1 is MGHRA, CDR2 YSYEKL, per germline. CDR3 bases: TGCGCCAGCAGCCAAAACTCCCAAAACACGGGGCTTAATGAAAAACTGTTTTTT. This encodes CASSQNSQNTGLNEKLFF.

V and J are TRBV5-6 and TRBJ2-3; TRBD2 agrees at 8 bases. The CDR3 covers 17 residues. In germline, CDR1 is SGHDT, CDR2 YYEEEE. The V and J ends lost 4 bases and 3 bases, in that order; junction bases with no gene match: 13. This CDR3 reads CASSPPLGRGDTDTQYF. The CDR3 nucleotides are TGTGCCAGCAGCCCCCCTCTAGGGCGGGGGGATACAGATACGCAGTATTTT.